This T cell receptor beta chain derives from a study of shared clonotypes between healthy human individuals. The naive CD8 fraction comprised CD45RO-negative cells positively selected for CCR7 and excluded terminally differentiated effector memory CD45RA+ cells. V shed 0 bases and J 2 bases; nucleotides not matched to a gene: 10. This CDR3 comprises 18 residues. Per the germline V gene, CDR1 is SGHVS and CDR2 is FQNEAQ. The table came from immunoSEQ multiplex PCR; TCRdb's copy has only in-frame clones and leaves some out. The sample has more than 2 million clones; about 95% are singletons. Sequences were obtained from naive CD8+ T cells sorted from blood. This sequence joins TRBV7-8 and TRBJ2-5, with 9 positions matching TRBD1. The TCR sequence derives from a man aged 18 to 35 in good health. The CDR3 nucleotides are TGTGCCAGCAGCTTAGCGGCCCAGGGGACAGGGAGGCAAGAGACCCAGTACTTC. It encodes CASSLAAQGTGRQETQYF.